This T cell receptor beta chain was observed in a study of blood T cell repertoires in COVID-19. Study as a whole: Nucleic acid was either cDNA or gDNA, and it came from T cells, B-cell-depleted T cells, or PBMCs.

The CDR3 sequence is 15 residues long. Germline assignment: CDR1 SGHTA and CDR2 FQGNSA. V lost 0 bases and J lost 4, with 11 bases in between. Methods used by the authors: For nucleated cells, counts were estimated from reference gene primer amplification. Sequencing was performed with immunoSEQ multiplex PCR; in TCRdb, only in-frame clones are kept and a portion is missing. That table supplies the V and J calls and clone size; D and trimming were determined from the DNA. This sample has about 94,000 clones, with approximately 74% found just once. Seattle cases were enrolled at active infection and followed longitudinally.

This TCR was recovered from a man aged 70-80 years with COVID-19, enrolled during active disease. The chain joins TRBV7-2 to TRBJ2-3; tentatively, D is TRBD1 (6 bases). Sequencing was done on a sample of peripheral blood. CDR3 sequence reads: CASSLALGTSDTQYF. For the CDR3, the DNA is TGTGCCAGCAGCTTAGCGCTTGGGACATCAGATACGCAGTATTTT. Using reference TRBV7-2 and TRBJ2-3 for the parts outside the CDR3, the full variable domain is GAGVSQSPSNKVTEKGKDVELRCDPISGHTALYWYRQSLGQGLEFLIYFQGNSAPDKSGLPSDRFSAERTGGSVSTLTIQRTQQEDSAVYLCASSLALGTSDTQYFGPGTRLTVL.